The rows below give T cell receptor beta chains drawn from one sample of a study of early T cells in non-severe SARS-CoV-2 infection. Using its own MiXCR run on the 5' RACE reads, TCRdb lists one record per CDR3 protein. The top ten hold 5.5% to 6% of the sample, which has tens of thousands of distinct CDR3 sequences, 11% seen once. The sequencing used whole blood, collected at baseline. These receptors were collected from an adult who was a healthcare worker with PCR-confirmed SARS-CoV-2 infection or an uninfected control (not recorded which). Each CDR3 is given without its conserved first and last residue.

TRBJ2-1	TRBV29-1	SVGDRSLNEQF
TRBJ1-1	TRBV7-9	ASIHEGEAF
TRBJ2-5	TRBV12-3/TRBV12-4	ASSFLRPPGETQY
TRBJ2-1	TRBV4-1	ASSQAGTRPYNEQF
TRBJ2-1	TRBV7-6	ASSLLVGSHEQF
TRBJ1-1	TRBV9	ASGVNTEAF
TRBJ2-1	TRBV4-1	ASSDAREGNEQF
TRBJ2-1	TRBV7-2	ASSLFSGSAEQF
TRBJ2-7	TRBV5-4	ASSLGGLAGERPYEQY
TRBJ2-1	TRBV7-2	ASSVQGDYNEQF
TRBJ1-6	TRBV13	ASSLGAGTAASPLH
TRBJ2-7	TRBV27	ASSRGVRVEQY
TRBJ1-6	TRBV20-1	SARFGFNSPLH
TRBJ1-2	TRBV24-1	ATSDAQGGYGYT
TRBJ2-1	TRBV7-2	ASSYRTGDNEQF
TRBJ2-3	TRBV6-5	ASSSRTATDTQY
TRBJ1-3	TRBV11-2	ASSRRTGLMGNTIY
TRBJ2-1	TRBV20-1	SARFRLDSNEQF
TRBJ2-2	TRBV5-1	ASSLGQEPPGELF
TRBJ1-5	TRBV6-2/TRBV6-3	ASSYSSGDSNQPQH